Reported below is one T cell receptor (beta chain). Fresh peripheral blood (around 10 ml) yielded the PBMCs. Researchers took RNA transcripts and amplified TCR beta CDR3 regions from them. HTBI-primed first-round RT-PCR preceded second-round multiplex PCR. Using its own MiXCR run on the multiplex PCR reads, TCRdb lists one record per CDR3 protein. The repertoire holds 400,000 or so distinct CDR3 sequences, roughly 15% seen once, with 2.4% in the top ten. This entry is derived from a study of Graves' ophthalmopathy and Graves' hyperthyroidism. The TCR comes from an adult woman with stable Graves' hyperthyroidism. Sequencing was performed on peripheral blood.

The CDR3, as DNA: TGCGCCAGCAGTAGCGACAAGAATAATTCACCCCTCCACTTT. Translating gives CASSSDKNNSPLHF. The rearrangement joins TRBV10-1 to TRBJ1-6; D unresolved. CDR3 length: 14 amino acids. Germline values: CDR1 WNHNN, CDR2 SYGVQD (reference sequence). V dropped 5 bases and J dropped 5 bases, with 10 bases sitting between them.